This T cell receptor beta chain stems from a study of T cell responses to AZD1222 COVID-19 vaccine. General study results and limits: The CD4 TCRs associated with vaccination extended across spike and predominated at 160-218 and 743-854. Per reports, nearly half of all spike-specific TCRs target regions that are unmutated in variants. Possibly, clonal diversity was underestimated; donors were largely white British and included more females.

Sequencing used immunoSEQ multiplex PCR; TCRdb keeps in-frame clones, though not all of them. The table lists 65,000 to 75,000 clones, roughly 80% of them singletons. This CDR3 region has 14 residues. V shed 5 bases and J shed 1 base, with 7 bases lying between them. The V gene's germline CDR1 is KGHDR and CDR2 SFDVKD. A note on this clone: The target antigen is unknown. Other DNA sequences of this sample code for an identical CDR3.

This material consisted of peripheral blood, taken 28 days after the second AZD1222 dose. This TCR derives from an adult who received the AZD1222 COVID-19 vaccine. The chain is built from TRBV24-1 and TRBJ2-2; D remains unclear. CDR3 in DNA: TGTGCCACCAGTGGCTCGGTGAACACCGGGGAGCTGTTTTTT. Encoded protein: CATSGSVNTGELFF.